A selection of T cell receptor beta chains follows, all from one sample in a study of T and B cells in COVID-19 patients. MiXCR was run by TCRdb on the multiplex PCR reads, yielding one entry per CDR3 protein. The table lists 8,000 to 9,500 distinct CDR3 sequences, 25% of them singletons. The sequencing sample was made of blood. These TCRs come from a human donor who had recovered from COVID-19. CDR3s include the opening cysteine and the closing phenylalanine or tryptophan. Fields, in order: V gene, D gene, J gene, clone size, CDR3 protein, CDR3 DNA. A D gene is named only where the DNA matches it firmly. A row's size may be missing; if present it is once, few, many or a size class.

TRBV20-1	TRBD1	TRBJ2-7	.	CSTGGAPYEQYF	TGCAGTACAGGGGGAGCCCCCTACGAGCAGTACTTC
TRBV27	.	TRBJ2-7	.	CASSQTPTYEQYF	TGTGCCAGCAGTCAGACACCGACCTACGAGCAGTACTTC
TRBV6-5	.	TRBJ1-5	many	CANKEKSSRDRQPQHF	TGTGCCAACAAGGAAAAGTCATCCAGGGACCGTCAGCCCCAGCATTTT
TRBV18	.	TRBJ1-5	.	CASSRDPNQPQHF	TGTGCCAGCTCCCGGGACCCCAATCAGCCCCAGCATTTT
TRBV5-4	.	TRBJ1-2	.	CASSFDRFYGYTF	TGTGCCAGCAGCTTTGATAGGTTCTATGGCTACACCTTC
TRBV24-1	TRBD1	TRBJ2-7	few	CATSQGQGVSYEQYF	TGTGCCACCAGTCAAGGACAGGGCGTCTCCTACGAGCAGTACTTC
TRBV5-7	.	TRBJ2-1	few	CASSLSGGGQDNEQFF	TGTGCCAGCAGCTTGTCAGGGGGGGGGCAGGACAATGAGCAGTTCTTC
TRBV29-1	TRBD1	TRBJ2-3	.	CSVEGQGRGTQYF	TGCAGCGTTGAGGGACAGGGACGGGGTACGCAGTATTTT
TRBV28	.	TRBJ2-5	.	CASSSGRVGETQYF	TGTGCCAGCAGTTCGGGCAGAGTTGGAGAGACCCAGTACTTC
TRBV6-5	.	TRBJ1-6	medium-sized	CASSTRGGGSPLHF	TGTGCCAGCAGTACGAGGGGGGGCGGGTCACCCCTCCACTTT
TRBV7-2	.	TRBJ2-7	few	CASRKGQEYEQYF	TGTGCCAGCAGAAAGGGACAAGAGTACGAGCAGTACTTC
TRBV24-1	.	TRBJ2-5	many	CATSDFSGSETQYF	TGTGCCACCAGTGATTTTAGTGGATCAGAGACCCAGTACTTC
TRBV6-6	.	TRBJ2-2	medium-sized	CASSYPAGTNTGELFF	TGTGCCAGCAGTTACCCGGCGGGGACGAACACCGGGGAGCTGTTTTTT
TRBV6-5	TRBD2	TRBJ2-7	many	CASRGLAYEQYF	TGTGCCAGCAGGGGACTAGCATACGAGCAGTACTTC
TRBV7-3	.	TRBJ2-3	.	CASSLTSPPDTQYF	TGTGCCAGCAGCTTAACATCCCCTCCAGATACGCAGTATTTT
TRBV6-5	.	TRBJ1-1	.	CASRGLRNTEAFF	TGTGCCAGCCGGGGGCTTAGGAACACTGAAGCTTTCTTT
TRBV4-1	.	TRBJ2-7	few	CASSQGGGGGYEQYF	TGCGCCAGCAGCCAAGGGGGAGGAGGGGGCTACGAGCAGTACTTC
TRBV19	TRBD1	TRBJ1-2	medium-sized	CASSGQQGIYGYTF	TGTGCCAGTAGTGGACAACAGGGGATCTATGGCTACACCTTC
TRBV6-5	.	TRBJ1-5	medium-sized	CASRRAAVGQPQHF	TGTGCCAGCAGGCGCGCGGCGGTAGGCCAGCCCCAGCATTTT
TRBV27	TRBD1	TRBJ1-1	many	CASSLLGGSTEAFF	TGTGCCAGCAGTTTACTAGGGGGCTCCACTGAAGCTTTCTTT
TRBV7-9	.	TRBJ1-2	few	CASSYIRGGRITYGYTF	TGTGCCAGCAGCTATATAAGGGGGGGGCGCATCACCTATGGCTACACCTTC
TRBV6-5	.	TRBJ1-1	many	CASSFNTNTEAFF	TGTGCCAGCAGTTTTAACACTAACACTGAAGCTTTCTTT
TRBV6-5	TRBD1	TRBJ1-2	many	CASSPQGANYGYTF	TGTGCCAGCAGCCCCCAGGGGGCTAACTATGGCTACACCTTC
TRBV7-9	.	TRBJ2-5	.	CASRNYHQETQYF	TGTGCCAGCAGGAACTATCACCAAGAGACCCAGTACTTC
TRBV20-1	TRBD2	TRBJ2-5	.	CSARNSGRSQTQYF	TGCAGTGCTAGAAACAGCGGGAGGAGTCAGACCCAGTACTTC
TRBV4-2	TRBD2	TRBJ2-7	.	CASSQEDTSGNYEQYF	TGTGCCAGCAGCCAAGAAGACACTAGCGGAAACTACGAGCAGTACTTC
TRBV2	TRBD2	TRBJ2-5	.	CASSEAGLAGGKETQYF	TGTGCCAGCAGTGAAGCGGGGCTAGCGGGGGGTAAAGAGACCCAGTACTTC
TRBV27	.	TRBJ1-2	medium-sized	CASSFWQGSSYGYTF	TGTGCCAGCAGTTTCTGGCAGGGATCCAGCTATGGCTACACCTTC
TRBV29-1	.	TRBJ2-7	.	CSVEGGADEQYF	TGCAGCGTTGAGGGGGGGGCGGACGAGCAGTACTTC
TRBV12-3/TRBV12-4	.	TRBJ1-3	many	CASSLAGAGNTIYF	TGTGCCAGCAGTTTAGCAGGGGCTGGAAACACCATATATTTT
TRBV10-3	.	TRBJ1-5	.	CAISGGGITSNQPQHF	TGTGCCATCAGTGGGGGGGGCATTACCAGCAATCAGCCCCAGCATTTT
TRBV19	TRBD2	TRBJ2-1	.	CASSSLAAPYNEQFF	TGTGCCAGTAGTAGCCTAGCGGCCCCCTACAATGAGCAGTTCTTC
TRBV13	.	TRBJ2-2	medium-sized	CASSLGTLTINTGELFF	TGTGCCAGCAGCTTAGGAACTTTGACGATCAACACCGGGGAGCTGTTTTTT
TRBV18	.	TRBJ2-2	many	CASSPPASGLRENTGELFF	TGTGCCAGCTCACCACCGGCGTCTGGGTTGAGAGAGAACACCGGGGAGCTGTTTTTT
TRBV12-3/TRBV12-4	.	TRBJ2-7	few	CASSFGTGAWYF	.
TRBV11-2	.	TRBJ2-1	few	CASSLGPTNEQFF	TGTGCCAGCAGCTTAGGTCCGACAAATGAGCAGTTCTTC
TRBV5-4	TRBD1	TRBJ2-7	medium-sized	CASSSPGGPYEQYF	TGTGCCAGCAGCTCCCCAGGGGGCCCCTACGAGCAGTACTTC
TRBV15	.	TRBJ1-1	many	CATSRGGNTEAFF	TGTGCCACCAGCAGAGGGGGGAACACTGAAGCTTTCTTT
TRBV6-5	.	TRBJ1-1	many	CASSSAGRTEAFF	TGTGCCAGCAGTTCCGCGGGGAGGACTGAAGCTTTCTTT
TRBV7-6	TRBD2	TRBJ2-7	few	CASSPPQRESALRGYEQYF	TGTGCCAGCAGCCCCCCCCAGCGGGAGTCTGCGTTAAGAGGGTACGAGCAGTACTTC
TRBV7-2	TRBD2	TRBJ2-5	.	CASSLELAGGDRGTQYF	TGTGCCAGCAGCTTAGAACTAGCGGGGGGGGACAGGGGGACCCAGTACTTC
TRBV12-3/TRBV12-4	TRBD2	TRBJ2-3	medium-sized	CASSPTSGSDTDTQYF	TGTGCCAGCAGTCCGACTAGCGGGAGCGACACAGATACGCAGTATTTT
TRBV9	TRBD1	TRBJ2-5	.	CASSVATGQGGETQYF	TGTGCCAGCAGCGTAGCTACCGGACAGGGGGGAGAGACCCAGTACTTC
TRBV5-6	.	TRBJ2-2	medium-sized	CASSEDRWGGTGELFF	TGTGCCAGCAGCGAAGACAGGTGGGGCGGCACCGGGGAGCTGTTTTTT
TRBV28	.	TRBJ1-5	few	CASSYEPQHF	TGTGCCAGCAGTTATGAGCCCCAGCATTTT
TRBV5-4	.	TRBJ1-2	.	CASSLVLGDSGRSGYTF	TGTGCCAGCAGCTTGGTGCTCGGGGACTCCGGACGGTCTGGCTACACCTTC
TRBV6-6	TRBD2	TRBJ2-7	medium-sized	CASSTVAGGYEQYF	TGTGCCAGCAGCACGGTAGCGGGGGGTTACGAGCAGTACTTC
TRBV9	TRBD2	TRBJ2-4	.	CASSVASGGKNIQYF	TGTGCCAGCAGCGTTGCCTCCGGGGGGAAAAACATTCAGTACTTC
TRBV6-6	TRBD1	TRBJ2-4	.	CASIKGARFSAKNIQYF	TGTGCCAGCATAAAGGGGGCGAGGTTCTCAGCCAAAAACATTCAGTACTTC
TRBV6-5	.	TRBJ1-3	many	CASSRQLGSSGNTIYF	TGTGCCAGCAGTCGACAGCTGGGGAGCTCTGGAAACACCATATATTTT
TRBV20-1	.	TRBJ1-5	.	CSARDQQPNQPQHF	TGCAGTGCTAGAGATCAACAGCCCAATCAGCCCCAGCATTTT
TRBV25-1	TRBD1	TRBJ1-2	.	CASSDRDRSGYTF	TGTGCCAGCAGTGACCGGGACAGGAGTGGCTACACCTTC
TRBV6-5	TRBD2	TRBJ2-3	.	CASSRTRPSGGKVTDTQYF	TGTGCCAGCAGTCGAACCCGTCCTAGCGGGGGGAAGGTCACAGATACGCAGTATTTT